Below are 5 T cell receptor beta chains sequenced from a single sample in a study of patients and donors after allogeneic stem cell transplantation. MiXCR, applied by TCRdb to the RT-PCR reads, yields one record per CDR3 protein. The sample lists approximately 200,000 distinct CDR3 sequences; around 41% were seen once. The sequenced material came from blood, either unsorted or a sorted T cell fraction (not recorded which). Receptors were obtained from a human donor who was either an allogeneic HSCT recipient or a stem cell or donor lymphocyte infusion donor (not recorded which). It is not recorded whose cells these are; they may come from a transplant donor.

This clonotype was observed a few times. This chain joins TRBV28 and TRBJ1-3; tentative D call: TRBD1 (5 bases). V was trimmed by 5 bases and J by 0 bases, leaving 14 bases between them. This CDR3 has 16 residues. CDR1 and CDR2 from the germline V gene are MDHEN and SYDVKM. This CDR3 is CASSPGRASSGNTIYF. CDR3 in DNA: TGTGCCAGCAGTCCGGGACGGGCGAGCTCTGGAAACACCATATATTTT.

As regards this clonotype: The germline gene is not matched at one end of the junction; a read error may be the cause. V gene TRBV30 combines with J gene TRBJ1-1; D might be TRBD1 (6 bases). The V gene's germline CDR1 is GTSNPN and CDR2 SVGIG (reference sequence). The CDR3 has 13 amino acids. DNA for the CDR3: TGTACCTGGGCACAGGGACCTGACACTGAAGCTTTCTTT. This translates into CTWAQGPDTEAFF.

There are a few counts of this clonotype. This chain connects TRBV12-3 or TRBV12-4 to TRBJ1-5, with 7 bases identical to TRBD1. V shed 1 base and J 4 bases; nucleotides not matched to a gene: 4. This CDR3 region has 15 residues. This chain's CDR3 is CASSLEGAGNQPQHF. CDR3 DNA sequence: TGTGCCAGCAGTTTAGAGGGGGCAGGGAATCAGCCCCAGCATTTT.

This sequence joins TRBV5-1 and TRBJ2-1; 10 bases line up with TRBD2. The CDR3 has 14 amino acids. The V and J ends lost 3 bases and 4 bases, in that order; junction bases with no gene match: 1. From germline, CDR1 is SGHRS and CDR2 YFSETQ. The CDR3 nucleotides read TGCGCCAGCAGCTCTAGCGGGGGATACAATGAGCAGTTCTTC. Translation gives CASSSSGGYNEQFF.

The chain is built from TRBV5-1 and TRBJ2-7; tentative D call: TRBD1 (5 bases). Germline CDR1 reads SGHRS; CDR2 reads YFSETQ. Trimming took 2 bases from V and 3 from J, leaving 21 bases between them. CDR3 size: 17 residues. CDR3 DNA: TGCGCCAGCAGCTTACCCCCCCCGACAGACCTACTCTACGAGCAGTACTTC. This gives the protein CASSLPPPTDLLYEQYF.